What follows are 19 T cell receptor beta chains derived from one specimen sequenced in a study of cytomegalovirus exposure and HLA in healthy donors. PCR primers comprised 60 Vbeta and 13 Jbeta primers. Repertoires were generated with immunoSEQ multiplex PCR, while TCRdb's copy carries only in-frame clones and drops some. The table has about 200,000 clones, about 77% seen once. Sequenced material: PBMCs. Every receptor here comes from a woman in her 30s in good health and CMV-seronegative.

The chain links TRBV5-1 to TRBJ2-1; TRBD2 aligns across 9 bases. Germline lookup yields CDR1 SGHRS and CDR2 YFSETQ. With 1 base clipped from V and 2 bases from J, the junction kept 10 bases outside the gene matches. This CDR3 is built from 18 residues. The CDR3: CASSLRVTSGKAYNEQFF. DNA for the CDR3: TGCGCCAGCAGCTTGAGGGTGACTAGCGGCAAAGCCTACAATGAGCAGTTCTTC.

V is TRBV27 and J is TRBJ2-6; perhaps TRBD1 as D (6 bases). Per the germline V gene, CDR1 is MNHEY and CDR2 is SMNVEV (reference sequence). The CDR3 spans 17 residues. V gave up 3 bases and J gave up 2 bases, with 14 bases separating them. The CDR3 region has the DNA TGTGCCAGCAGTTTTTTAGGCAGGGGCACTGGGGCCAACGTCCTGACTTTC. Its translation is CASSFLGRGTGANVLTF. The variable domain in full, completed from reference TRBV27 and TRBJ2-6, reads EAQVTQNPRYLITVTGKKLTVTCSQNMNHEYMSWYRQDPGLGLRQIYYSMNVEVTDKGDVPEGYKVSRKEKRNFPLILESPSPNQTSLYFCASSFLGRGTGANVLTFGAGSRLTVL.

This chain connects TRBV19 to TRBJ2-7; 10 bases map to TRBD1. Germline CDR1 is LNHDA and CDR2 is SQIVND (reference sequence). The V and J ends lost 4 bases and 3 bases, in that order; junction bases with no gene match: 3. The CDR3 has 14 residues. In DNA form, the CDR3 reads TGTGCCAGTAGTACCCGGACAGGGGGCTACGAGCAGTACTTC. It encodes CASSTRTGGYEQYF.

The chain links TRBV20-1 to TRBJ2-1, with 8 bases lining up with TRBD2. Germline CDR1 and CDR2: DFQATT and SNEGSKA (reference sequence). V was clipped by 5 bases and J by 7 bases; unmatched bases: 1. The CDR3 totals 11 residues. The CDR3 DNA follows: TGCAGTGCTGGGACTAGAAATGAGCAGTTCTTC. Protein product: CSAGTRNEQFF.

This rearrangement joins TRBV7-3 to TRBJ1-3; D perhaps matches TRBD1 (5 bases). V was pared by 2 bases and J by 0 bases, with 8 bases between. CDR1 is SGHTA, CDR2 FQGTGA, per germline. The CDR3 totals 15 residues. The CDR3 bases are TGTGCCAGCAGCTTAGGGGCGGCCTCTGGAAACACCATATATTTT. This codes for CASSLGAASGNTIYF. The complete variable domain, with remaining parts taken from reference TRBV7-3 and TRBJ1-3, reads GAGVSQTPSNKVTEKGKYVELRCDPISGHTALYWYRQSLGQGPEFLIYFQGTGAADDSGLPNDRFFAVRPEGSVSTLKIQRTERGDSAVYLCASSLGAASGNTIYFGEGSWLTVV.

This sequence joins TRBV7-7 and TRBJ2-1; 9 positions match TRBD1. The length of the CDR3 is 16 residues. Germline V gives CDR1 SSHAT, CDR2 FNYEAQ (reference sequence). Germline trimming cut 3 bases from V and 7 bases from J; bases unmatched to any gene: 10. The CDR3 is CASSFRRTGDRNEQFF. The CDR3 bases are TGTGCCAGCAGCTTCCGCCGGACAGGGGATCGAAATGAGCAGTTCTTC.

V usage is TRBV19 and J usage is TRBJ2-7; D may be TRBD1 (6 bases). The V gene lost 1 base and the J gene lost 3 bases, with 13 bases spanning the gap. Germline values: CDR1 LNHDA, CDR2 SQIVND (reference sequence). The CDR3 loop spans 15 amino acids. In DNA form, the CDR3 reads TGTGCCAGTAGTATAGTGCAGACAGGAGGCTACGAGCAGTACTTC. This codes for CASSIVQTGGYEQYF.

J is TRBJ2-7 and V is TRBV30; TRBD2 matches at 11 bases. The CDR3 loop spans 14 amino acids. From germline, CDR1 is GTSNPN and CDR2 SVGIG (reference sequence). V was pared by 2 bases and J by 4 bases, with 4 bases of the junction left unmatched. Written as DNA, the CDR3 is TGTGCCTGGAGTCCGGGACTAGCGGTTTACGAGCAGTACTTC. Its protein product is CAWSPGLAVYEQYF.

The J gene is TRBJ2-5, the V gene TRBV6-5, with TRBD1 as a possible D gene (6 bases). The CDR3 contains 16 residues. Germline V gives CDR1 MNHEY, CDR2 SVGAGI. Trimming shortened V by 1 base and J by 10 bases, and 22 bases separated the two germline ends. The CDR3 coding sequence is TGTGCCAGCAGTTACTATCAGGGGAGCGAACATAGGGGCCAGTACTTC. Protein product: CASSYYQGSEHRGQYF.

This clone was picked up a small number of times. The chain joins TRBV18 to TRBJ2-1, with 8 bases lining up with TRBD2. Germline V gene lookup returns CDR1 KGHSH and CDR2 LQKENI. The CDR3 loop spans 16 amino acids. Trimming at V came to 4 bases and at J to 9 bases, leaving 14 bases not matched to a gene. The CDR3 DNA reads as TGTGCCAGCTCACTCTCACCGGGACTAGTTGCGGTTGAGCAGTTCTTC. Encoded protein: CASSLSPGLVAVEQFF.

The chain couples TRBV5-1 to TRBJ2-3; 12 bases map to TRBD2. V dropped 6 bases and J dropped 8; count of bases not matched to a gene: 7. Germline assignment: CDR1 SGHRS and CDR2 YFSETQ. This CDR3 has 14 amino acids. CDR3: CASTLAGGQGTQYF. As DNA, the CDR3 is TGCGCCAGCACCCTAGCGGGGGGGCAGGGTACGCAGTATTTT.

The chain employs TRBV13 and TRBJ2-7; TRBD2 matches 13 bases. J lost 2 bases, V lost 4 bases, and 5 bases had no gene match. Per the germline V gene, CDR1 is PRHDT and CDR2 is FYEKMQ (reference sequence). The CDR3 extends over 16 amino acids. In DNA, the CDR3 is TGTGCCAGCAGCTCCCCTACTAGCGGGAGGGCCTACGAGCAGTACTTC. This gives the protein CASSSPTSGRAYEQYF.

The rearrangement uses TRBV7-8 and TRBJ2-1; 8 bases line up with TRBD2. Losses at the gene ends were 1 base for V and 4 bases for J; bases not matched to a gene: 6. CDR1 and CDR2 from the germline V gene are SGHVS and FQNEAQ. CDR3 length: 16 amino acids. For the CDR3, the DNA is TGTGCCAGCAGCTTAGAAGCGGGAGCCGCTTACAATGAGCAGTTCTTC. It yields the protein CASSLEAGAAYNEQFF.

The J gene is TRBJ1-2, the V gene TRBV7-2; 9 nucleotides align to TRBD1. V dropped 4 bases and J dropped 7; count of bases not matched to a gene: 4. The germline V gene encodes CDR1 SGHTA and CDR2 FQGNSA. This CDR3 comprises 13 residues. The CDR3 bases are TGTGCCAGCAGCTCACGACAGGGGGGTGGCTACACCTTC. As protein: CASSSRQGGGYTF.

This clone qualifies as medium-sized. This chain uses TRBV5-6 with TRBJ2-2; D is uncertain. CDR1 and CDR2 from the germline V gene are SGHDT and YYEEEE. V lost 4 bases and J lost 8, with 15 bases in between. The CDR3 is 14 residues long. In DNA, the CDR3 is TGTGCCAGCAGCCTAAATCCGATCGTTGGGGAGCTGTTTTTT. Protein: CASSLNPIVGELFF.

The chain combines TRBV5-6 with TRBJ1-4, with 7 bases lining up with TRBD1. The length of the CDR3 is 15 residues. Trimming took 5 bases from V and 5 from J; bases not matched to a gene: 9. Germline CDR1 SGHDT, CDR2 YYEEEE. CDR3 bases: TGTGCCAGCAGTCCCCAGGGACAGACCAATGAAAAACTGTTTTTT. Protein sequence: CASSPQGQTNEKLFF.

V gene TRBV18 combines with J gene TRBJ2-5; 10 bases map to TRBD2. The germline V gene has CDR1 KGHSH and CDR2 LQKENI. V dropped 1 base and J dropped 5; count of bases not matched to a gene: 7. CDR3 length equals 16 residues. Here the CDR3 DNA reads TGTGCCAGCTCACCACGTCTAGCGGGGGTGCGGGAGACCCAGTACTTC. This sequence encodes CASSPRLAGVRETQYF.

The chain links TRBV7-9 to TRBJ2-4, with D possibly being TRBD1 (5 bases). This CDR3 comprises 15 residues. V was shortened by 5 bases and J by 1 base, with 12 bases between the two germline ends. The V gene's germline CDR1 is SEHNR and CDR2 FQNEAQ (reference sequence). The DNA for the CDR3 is TGTGCCAGCAGCGGACACCTCCTCGCCAAAAACATTCAGTACTTC. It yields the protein CASSGHLLAKNIQYF. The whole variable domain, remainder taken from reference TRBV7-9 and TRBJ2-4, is DTGVSQNPRHKITKRGQNVTFRCDPISEHNRLYWYRQTLGQGPEFLTYFQNEAQLEKSRLLSDRFSAERPKGSFSTLEIQRTEQGDSAMYLCASSGHLLAKNIQYFGAGTRLSVL.

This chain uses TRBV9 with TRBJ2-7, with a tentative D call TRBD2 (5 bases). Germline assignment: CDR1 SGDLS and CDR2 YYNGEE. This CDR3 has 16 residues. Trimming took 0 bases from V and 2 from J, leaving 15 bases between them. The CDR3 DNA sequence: TGTGCCAGCAGCGTAGGGGCCGGGCTCGGGACCTACGAGCAGTACTTC. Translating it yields CASSVGAGLGTYEQYF.